Below are 15 T cell receptor beta chains sequenced from a single sample in a study of shared clonotypes between healthy human individuals. Here immunoSEQ multiplex PCR was the method, and the copy in TCRdb shows in-frame clones only, minus some. The table includes 1.4 million to 1.5 million clones, 95% to 97% detected once. Sequenced: naive CD4+ T cells sorted from blood. Subset indicated: CD45RA+ positively selected. The source is a man aged 30-40 years in good health.

The chain combines TRBV18 with TRBJ2-5, with D perhaps given as TRBD1 or TRBD2 (5 bases each). CDR3 length equals 16 residues. V gave up 3 bases and J gave up 2 bases, with 16 bases separating them. Germline CDR1 reads KGHSH; CDR2 reads LQKENI. CDR3 sequence reads: CASSPPGTSSQETQYF. CDR3 nucleotides: TGTGCCAGCTCACCCCCTGGGACCTCCTCACAAGAGACCCAGTACTTC. Supplemented by reference TRBV18 and TRBJ2-5, the full variable domain reads NAGVMQNPRHLVRRRGQEARLRCSPMKGHSHVYWYRQLPEEGLKFMVYLQKENIIDESGMPKERFSAEFPKEGPSILRIQQVVRGDSAAYFCASSPPGTSSQETQYFGPGTRLLVL.

The chain couples TRBV4-3 to TRBJ1-1; D gene ambiguous. The germline V gene encodes CDR1 LGHNA and CDR2 YSLEER. Trimming pared 0 bases from V and 4 bases from J, leaving 12 bases between. The CDR3 length is 15 residues. For the CDR3, the DNA is TGCGCCAGCAGCCAAGATCAAACGACAATCACTGAAGCTTTCTTT. It translates to CASSQDQTTITEAFF.

For the CDR3, the DNA is TGTGCCAGCAGCTTGGTTGCTTCTAGCGCCACATCCTACGAGCAGTACTTC. Protein: CASSLVASSATSYEQYF. The J gene is TRBJ2-7, the V gene TRBV5-5; weak D call: TRBD2 (6 bases). Deletions cut 0 bases from V and 1 base from J, with 17 bases between. CDR3 length equals 17 residues. Germline lookup yields CDR1 SGHKS and CDR2 YYEKEE (reference sequence).

Note on this clone: Distinct nucleotide sequences in the sample also encode this CDR3. This chain joins TRBV28 and TRBJ2-7; D ambiguous. This CDR3 has 13 amino acids. Per germline, CDR1 MDHEN and CDR2 SYDVKM. Between the trimmed V and J ends, which lost 2 bases and 2 bases, there was a span of 7 bases. CDR3 amino acids: CASSLRDTYEQYF. Written as DNA, the CDR3 is TGTGCCAGCAGTTTAAGAGACACCTACGAGCAGTACTTC.

The V call is TRBV5-1, the J call TRBJ1-4; D remains unclear. Germline CDR1 reads SGHRS; CDR2 reads YFSETQ. V was trimmed by 2 bases and J by 0 bases, leaving 5 bases between them. The CDR3 is 14 amino acids. CDR3 nucleotide sequence: TGCGCCAGCAGCTTTTCCACAACTAATGAAAAACTGTTTTTT. It codes for CASSFSTTNEKLFF.

The chain joins TRBV5-1 to TRBJ2-2; D perhaps matches TRBD2 (5 bases). CDR1 and CDR2 (germline): SGHRS, YFSETQ. The CDR3 contains 15 residues. Deletions cut 4 bases from V and 6 bases from J, with 16 bases between. CDR3 coding DNA: TGCGCCAGCAGCCTACCTGAACGAGGGCCCGGGGAGCTGTTTTTT. Protein sequence: CASSLPERGPGELFF.

The chain recombines TRBV9 with TRBJ1-5; TRBD1 matches at 11 bases. J was trimmed by 1 base and V by 3 bases; bases with no gene match: 3. Germline V gene data show CDR1 as SGDLS and CDR2 as YYNGEE. The CDR3 is 16 amino acids. Here the CDR3 reads CASSGGQGVSNQPQHF. As DNA, the CDR3 is TGTGCCAGCAGCGGGGGACAGGGGGTCAGCAATCAGCCCCAGCATTTT.

This chain uses TRBV11-2 with TRBJ1-4, with D maybe TRBD1 (5 bases). This CDR3 has 15 residues. Trimming left V 2 bases short and J 0 bases short, with 7 bases between. The V gene's germline CDR1 is SGHAT and CDR2 FQNNGV. The CDR3 protein is CASSLQGATNEKLFF. Written as DNA, the CDR3 is TGTGCCAGCAGCTTACAGGGTGCAACTAATGAAAAACTGTTTTTT.

V and J are TRBV15 and TRBJ2-7; D is unresolved. V gave up 5 bases and J gave up 2 bases, with 10 bases separating them. Germline-derived CDR1 and CDR2 are LNHNV and YYDKDF (reference sequence). CDR3 length equals 13 residues. CDR3 sequence (DNA): TGTGCCACCAGCCGGGTCGCCCCCTACGAGCAGTACTTC. This translates into CATSRVAPYEQYF. The full variable domain, in which reference TRBV15 and TRBJ2-7 provide the parts outside the CDR3, is DAMVIQNPRYQVTQFGKPVTLSCSQTLNHNVMYWYQQKSSQAPKLLFHYYDKDFNNEADTPDNFQSRRPNTSFCFLDIRSPGLGDTAMYLCATSRVAPYEQYFGPGTRLTVT.

The CDR3 loop reads CASSPGLVLDTQYF. The CDR3 region has the DNA TGCGCCAGCAGCCCCGGACTAGTTCTGGATACGCAGTATTTT. The V call is TRBV5-1, the J call TRBJ2-3; 7 bases are a match to TRBD2. This CDR3 contains 14 residues. CDR1 SGHRS and CDR2 YFSETQ come from the germline V gene. Trimming took 4 bases from V and 6 from J; bases not matched to a gene: 8.

CDR3 bases: TGTGCCAGCAGTTCTCCCGGGACAGGGAGTATCGGGAGCACAGATACGCAGTATTTT. It codes for CASSSPGTGSIGSTDTQYF. V is TRBV7-9 and J is TRBJ2-3, with 9 bases matching TRBD1. This CDR3 has 19 amino acids. Germline V gene lookup returns CDR1 SEHNR and CDR2 FQNEAQ (reference sequence). The J segment lost 0 bases and the V segment lost 6 bases, leaving 16 bases of the junction unmatched.

This clone has a single count. The chain uses TRBV5-1 and TRBJ2-1; D call uncertain. Germline CDR1 is SGHRS and CDR2 is YFSETQ. V lost 3 bases and J 4 bases, leaving 14 bases between the germline ends. The CDR3 contains 15 residues. The CDR3 bases are TGCGCCAGCAGCTGGATGAGAGACGCTTACAATGAGCAGTTCTTC. Translation gives CASSWMRDAYNEQFF.

The chain carries TRBV5-1 and TRBJ2-1; D not resolved. Germline CDR1 and CDR2: SGHRS and YFSETQ. The CDR3 is 12 amino acids. Trimming took 4 bases from V and 4 from J, leaving 6 bases between them. The CDR3 loop is CASSKNYNEQFF. The CDR3 nucleotides read TGCGCCAGCAGCAAGAATTACAATGAGCAGTTCTTC.

This clone is a singleton in its sample. The rearrangement links TRBV5-1 to TRBJ1-1; maybe TRBD1 (5 bases). There are 16 residues in the CDR3. CDR1 is SGHRS and CDR2 is YFSETQ in the germline V gene. V lost 0 bases and J 1 base, leaving 13 bases between the germline ends. The chain's CDR3 is CASSLAEGPRNTEAFF. The CDR3 DNA follows: TGCGCCAGCAGCTTGGCCGAGGGGCCACGGAACACTGAAGCTTTCTTT.

V usage is TRBV5-1 and J usage is TRBJ2-3; unclear D gene. The CDR3 is made up of 11 amino acids. The germline V and J ends were trimmed by 4 bases and 6 bases, with 6 bases remaining between them. CDR1 and CDR2 from the germline V gene are SGHRS and YFSETQ. CDR3 amino acids: CASSRSDTQYF. The CDR3 bases are TGCGCCAGCAGCCGATCGGATACGCAGTATTTT.